This T cell receptor beta chain derives from a study of T-cell memory formation after mild COVID-19. Looked up from germline, CDR1 is SGHRS and CDR2 is YFSETQ. Trimming removed 2 bases from V and 0 bases from J, with 9 bases in between. This CDR3 is 14 amino acids long. TCRdb re-analysed the 5' RACE reads in MiXCR, keeping a single row per CDR3 protein. There are 30,000 to 35,000 distinct CDR3 sequences in the sample; 7.7% occur only once, and around 30% lies in the top ten. In its sample, this clonotype was seen many times. V is TRBV5-1 and J is TRBJ2-7; maybe TRBD2 (6 bases). Input material: PBMCs or a T cell subset sorted from them (not recorded which). The source of this sequence is a man between 18 and 29 years old who had mild COVID-19 (a few samples of this study predate the infection). Cell type and time point are not known. Here the CDR3 DNA reads TGCGCCAGCAGCTTCCGGACTAACTCCTACGAGCAGTACTTC. Translation: CASSFRTNSYEQYF.